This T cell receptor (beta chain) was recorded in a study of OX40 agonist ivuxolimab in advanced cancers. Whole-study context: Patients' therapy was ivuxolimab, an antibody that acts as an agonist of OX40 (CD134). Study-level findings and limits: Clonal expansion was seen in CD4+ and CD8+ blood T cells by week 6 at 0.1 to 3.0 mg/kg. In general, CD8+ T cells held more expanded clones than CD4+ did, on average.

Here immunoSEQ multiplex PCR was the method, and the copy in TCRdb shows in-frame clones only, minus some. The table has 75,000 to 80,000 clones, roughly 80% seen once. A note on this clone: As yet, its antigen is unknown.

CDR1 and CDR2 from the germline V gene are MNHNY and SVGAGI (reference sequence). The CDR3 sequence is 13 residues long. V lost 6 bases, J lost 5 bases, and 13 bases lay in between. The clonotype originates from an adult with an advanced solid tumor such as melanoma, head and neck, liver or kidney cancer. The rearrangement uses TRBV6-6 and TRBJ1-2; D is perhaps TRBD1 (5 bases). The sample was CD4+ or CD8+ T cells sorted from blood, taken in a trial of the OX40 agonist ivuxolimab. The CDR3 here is CASRLDTMYGYTF. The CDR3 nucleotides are TGTGCCAGCAGGTTGGACACAATGTATGGCTACACCTTC.